The 8 T cell receptor beta chains below were found in one sample sequenced in a study of tumor-infiltrating lymphocytes in localized non-small cell lung cancer. Produced via immunoSEQ multiplex PCR; TCRdb's table is partial and in-frame only. The table has around 15,000 clones, under 75% seen once; the top ten hold 4.5% to 7.5%. Sequenced: lung tumor tissue. The receptors stem from a human donor with non-small cell lung cancer.

The chain employs TRBV5-5 and TRBJ1-1; 7 bases line up with TRBD1. CDR3 length: 15 residues. Losses at the gene ends were 4 bases for V and 5 bases for J; bases not matched to a gene: 11. The germline V gene encodes CDR1 SGHKS and CDR2 YYEKEE (reference sequence). CDR3 coding DNA: TGTGCCAGCAGCCGTAGACAGGGCTTAGGGACTGAAGCTTTCTTT. As protein: CASSRRQGLGTEAFF.

The chain combines TRBV6-1 with TRBJ2-5; TRBD1 might be the D (6 bases). Between the trimmed V and J ends, which lost 3 bases and 5 bases, there was a span of 16 bases. This CDR3 comprises 15 residues. In germline, CDR1 is MNHNS, CDR2 SASEGT. CDR3 region: CASSDNQGSAETQYF. The CDR3 DNA is TGTGCCAGCAGTGACAACCAGGGGAGTGCGGAGACCCAGTACTTC.

The chain has TRBV6-6 and TRBJ1-2; TRBD1 might be the D (5 bases). Trimming left V 3 bases short and J 14 bases short, with 13 bases between. In germline, CDR1 is MNHNY, CDR2 SVGAGI (reference sequence). The CDR3 extends over 11 amino acids. CDR3 region: CASSYWEGLTF. CDR3 sequence (DNA): TGTGCCAGCAGTTATTGGGAGGGGTTAACCTTC.

The rearrangement links TRBV7-8 to TRBJ2-2, with 8 bases that match TRBD2. J lost 0 bases, V lost 1 base, and 7 bases had no gene match. Germline CDR1 SGHVS, CDR2 FQNEAQ. The CDR3 length is 18 residues. CDR3 DNA sequence: TGTGCCAGCAGCTTAGTGGGACTAGATTTCTCGAACACCGGGGAGCTGTTTTTT. Translation: CASSLVGLDFSNTGELFF.

This chain joins TRBV7-9 and TRBJ1-2; 9 nucleotides match TRBD1. With V trimmed by 3 bases and J by 5 bases, 13 bases remained unmatched. This CDR3 has 17 residues. Germline CDR1 SEHNR, CDR2 FQNEAQ (reference sequence). The CDR3 sequence: CASSFEYRDRDSYGYTF. CDR3 sequence (DNA): TGTGCCAGCAGCTTCGAGTACCGGGACAGGGACAGTTATGGCTACACCTTC.

Sample share makes this clone medium-sized. V is TRBV28 and J is TRBJ2-7; tentative D call: TRBD1 (5 bases). V shed 3 bases and J shed 3 bases, with 9 bases lying between them. This CDR3 region has 13 residues. Germline loops: CDR1 MDHEN, CDR2 SYDVKM. The CDR3 spells CASSFQGNYEQYF. The CDR3 nucleotides are TGTGCCAGCAGTTTCCAGGGAAACTACGAGCAGTACTTC.

This clone was detected only once. The chain has TRBV5-1 and TRBJ1-2; TRBD1 aligns across 12 bases. The CDR3 has 16 amino acids. CDR1 and CDR2 from the germline V gene are SGHRS and YFSETQ. V shed 3 bases, J shed 4 bases, and the junction held 7 bases outside the gene matches. This CDR3 is CASSYGTGGAGYGYTF. Here the CDR3 DNA reads TGCGCCAGCAGCTACGGGACAGGGGGCGCAGGCTATGGCTACACCTTC.

The chain joins TRBV10-2 to TRBJ1-4; 11 bases are a match to TRBD1. The CDR3 runs to 17 residues. V was pared by 4 bases and J by 7 bases, with 11 bases of the junction left unmatched. CDR1 WSHSY and CDR2 SAAADI come from the germline V gene. The CDR3 sequence is CASSANYGTGGVEKLFF. The CDR3 DNA sequence: TGCGCCAGCAGTGCCAATTATGGGACAGGGGGTGTTGAAAAACTGTTTTTT.